This T cell receptor (beta chain) was identified in a study of identical twins. Study-wide results and caveats: Invariant populations such as MAIT and iNKT cells could partly muddle zero-insertion analyses.

This clonotype appeared a few times. Its antigen is unidentified. A universal primer site was incorporated via template switching, and the cDNA contained unique molecular identifiers. TCRdb independently ran MiXCR on the 5' RACE reads; one entry per CDR3 protein. The sample contains 500,000 to 650,000 distinct CDR3 sequences, roughly 7.2% of which appear only once. The CDR3 extends over 16 amino acids. Unmatched junction bases numbered 6, after V lost 1 base and J lost 0 bases. The germline V gene has CDR1 DFQATT and CDR2 SNEGSKA (reference sequence). Among all donors, each was a healthy Caucasian. Separately, the same data were catalogued under a study of yellow fever vaccine responses in identical twins.

The origin of this receptor is a woman aged 18-30 years in good health. Sequenced input: PBMCs. The chain combines TRBV20-1 with TRBJ2-4; TRBD2 matches 7 bases. CDR3 DNA sequence: TGCAGTGCTAGAGGCCGGGAGGAAGTAGCCAAAAACATTCAGTACTTC. Protein: CSARGREEVAKNIQYF.